Listed here are 29 T cell receptor beta chains from one sample, sequenced in a study of blood T cell repertoires in COVID-19. Some clones are missing from TCRdb's copy, which holds only in-frame ones; the method was immunoSEQ multiplex PCR. Found here are 330,000 or so clones, 88% of them singletons; the top ten hold about 4.7%. Specimen: PBMCs or T cells enriched from blood (not recorded which). These TCRs come from a man between 25 and 39 years old who had recovered from COVID-19.

The chain couples TRBV19 to TRBJ2-7; D might be TRBD1 (6 bases). The V end was cut by 4 bases, the J end by 3 bases, with 19 bases between. The CDR3 is made up of 16 amino acids. The germline gives CDR1 LNHDA, CDR2 SQIVND (reference sequence). Here the CDR3 reads CASSTADGTSFYEQYF. The CDR3 coding sequence is TGTGCCAGTAGTACAGCCGACGGGACATCGTTCTACGAGCAGTACTTC. The full variable domain, with the rest looked up from reference TRBV19 and TRBJ2-7, is DGGITQSPKYLFRKEGQNVTLSCEQNLNHDAMYWYRQDPGQGLRLIYYSQIVNDFQKGDIAEGYSVSREKKESFPLTVTSAQKNPTAFYLCASSTADGTSFYEQYFGPGTRLTVT.

This sequence joins TRBV6-5 and TRBJ1-1; possible D gene TRBD1, 6 bases. In germline, CDR1 is MNHEY, CDR2 SVGAGI. With 2 bases removed from V and 3 bases from J, the gap between germline ends came to 10 bases. The CDR3 length is 14 residues. CDR3 bases: TGTGCCAGCAGTTACGGCAGGGGATACACTGAAGCTTTCTTT. Protein sequence: CASSYGRGYTEAFF.

The genes are TRBV13 and TRBJ1-6, with TRBD1 identical over 7 bases. V was pared by 3 bases and J by 7 bases, with 3 bases of the junction left unmatched. CDR1 and CDR2 (germline): PRHDT, FYEKMQ (reference sequence). The CDR3 totals 14 residues. The CDR3 DNA is TGTGCCAGCAGCTTGACAGGGTTGAATTCACCCCTCCACTTT. The encoded protein is CASSLTGLNSPLHF.

The chain joins TRBV28 to TRBJ1-2; no clear D gene. Germline CDR1 MDHEN, CDR2 SYDVKM. This CDR3 region has 15 residues. Deletions cut 5 bases from V and 3 bases from J, with 16 bases between. CDR3 protein: CASSLLAGQDYGYTF. The CDR3 region has the DNA TGTGCCAGCAGTCTCCTCGCCGGCCAGGACTATGGCTACACCTTC.

The chain joins TRBV27 to TRBJ1-4, with D possibly being TRBD1 (5 bases). The CDR3 spans 15 residues. V lost 5 bases and J 6 bases, leaving 16 bases between the germline ends. Per the germline V gene, CDR1 is MNHEY and CDR2 is SMNVEV (reference sequence). Here the CDR3 reads CASSPRGGVYEKLFF. In DNA form, the CDR3 reads TGTGCCAGCAGTCCTCGCGGGGGAGTTTATGAAAAACTGTTTTTT.

This chain uses TRBV6-5 with TRBJ1-5; 7 bases agree with TRBD1. The CDR3 is 15 residues long. Germline V gene data show CDR1 as MNHEY and CDR2 as SVGAGI. V dropped 5 bases and J dropped 0; count of bases not matched to a gene: 4. CDR3 loop: CASSTQGNSNQPQHF. CDR3 nucleotides: TGTGCCAGCAGTACACAGGGGAATAGCAATCAGCCCCAGCATTTT.

The chain uses TRBV7-2 and TRBJ2-3; 10 bases line up with TRBD1. V lost 4 bases and J lost 10; bases outside the gene matches: 11. The CDR3 runs 15 residues. Looked up from germline, CDR1 is SGHTA and CDR2 is FQGNSA. The CDR3 here is CASSSTPGQGMAQYF. For the CDR3, the DNA is TGTGCCAGCAGCTCAACACCGGGACAGGGGATGGCGCAGTATTTT.

The gene calls are TRBV28 and TRBJ2-7; 7 bases fit TRBD2. The germline V gene encodes CDR1 MDHEN and CDR2 SYDVKM. CDR3 size: 15 residues. The trim removed 5 bases at V and 1 base at J, leaving 8 bases unmatched. CDR3 protein: CASSHGPGGSYEQYF. The CDR3 coding sequence is TGTGCCAGCAGTCATGGCCCCGGGGGGTCCTACGAGCAGTACTTC.

The chain has TRBV12-3 or TRBV12-4 and TRBJ1-2; D is unresolved. This CDR3 has 13 residues. The ends were cut back, 3 bases at V and 1 base at J, with 6 bases in the middle. The CDR3 DNA reads TGTGCCAGCAGTTTGAGCAATAACTATGGCTACACCTTC. It specifies CASSLSNNYGYTF.

This clone was recorded once. The chain carries TRBV5-4 and TRBJ2-7; 13 bases map to TRBD2. From germline, CDR1 is SGHNT and CDR2 YYREEE (reference sequence). CDR3 length: 17 amino acids. V shed 5 bases, J shed 2 bases, and the junction held 10 bases outside the gene matches. The CDR3 DNA sequence: TGTGCCAGCAGTGGGACTAGCGGGGAATACCGCCCCTACGAGCAGTACTTC. Its protein is CASSGTSGEYRPYEQYF.

CDR3 sequence (DNA): TGTGCCAGTAGTATTGCTTCGGGGGGGGGCTATGAGCAGTTCTTC. The encoded protein is CASSIASGGGYEQFF. The rearrangement joins TRBV19 to TRBJ2-1; 8 bases map to TRBD2. J lost 8 bases, V lost 3 bases, and 9 bases had no gene match. The CDR3 is 15 residues long. Germline values: CDR1 LNHDA, CDR2 SQIVND (reference sequence).

The chain recombines TRBV5-4 with TRBJ1-1; the D gene is possibly TRBD1 (6 bases). This CDR3 has 16 residues. CDR1 SGHNT and CDR2 YYREEE come from the germline V gene (reference sequence). The V and J ends lost 1 base and 4 bases respectively, with 17 bases between them. The CDR3 sequence: CASSLTLKGVGTEAFF. In DNA form, the CDR3 reads TGTGCCAGCAGCTTGACCCTCAAGGGGGTGGGCACTGAAGCTTTCTTT.

The chain employs TRBV14 and TRBJ2-1, with D perhaps matching TRBD2 (7 bases). The V and J ends lost 1 base and 4 bases respectively, with 14 bases between them. The CDR3 loop spans 16 amino acids. CDR1 and CDR2 from the germline V gene are SGHDN and FVKESK. In DNA, the CDR3 is TGTGCCAGCAGCCAAGGGGGAGCGGGACATTACAATGAGCAGTTCTTC. Protein sequence: CASSQGGAGHYNEQFF. Using reference TRBV14 and TRBJ2-1 for the parts outside the CDR3, the full variable domain is EAGVTQFPSHSVIEKGQTVTLRCDPISGHDNLYWYRRVMGKEIKFLLHFVKESKQDESGMPNNRFLAERTGGTYSTLKVQPAELEDSGVYFCASSQGGAGHYNEQFFGPGTRLTVL.

This rearrangement joins TRBV7-9 to TRBJ1-2, with a possible D match to TRBD1 (5 bases). The CDR3 length is 15 residues. Per the germline V gene, CDR1 is SEHNR and CDR2 is FQNEAQ (reference sequence). With 6 bases removed from V and 6 bases from J, the gap between germline ends came to 20 bases. CDR3 sequence (DNA): TGTGCCAGCAGTCGAGACGGAGGCGGGGGGAATGGCTACACCTTC. It codes for CASSRDGGGGNGYTF. Combining the CDR3 with reference TRBV7-9 and TRBJ1-2 gives the whole variable domain DTGVSQNPRHKITKRGQNVTFRCDPISEHNRLYWYRQTLGQGPEFLTYFQNEAQLEKSRLLSDRFSAERPKGSFSTLEIQRTEQGDSAMYLCASSRDGGGGNGYTFGSGTRLTVV.

The chain employs TRBV6-5 and TRBJ1-1; D is uncertain. The V gene's germline CDR1 is MNHEY and CDR2 SVGAGI. The length of the CDR3 is 14 residues. The V end was cut by 0 bases, the J end by 10 bases, with 15 bases between. This CDR3 reads CASSYSAGPGVAFF. The CDR3 DNA reads as TGTGCCAGCAGTTACTCTGCAGGCCCCGGGGTAGCTTTCTTT.

The J gene is TRBJ2-7, the V gene TRBV28, with D possibly matching TRBD1 (6 bases). CDR1 and CDR2 (germline): MDHEN, SYDVKM. This CDR3 comprises 15 residues. Trimming shortened V by 2 bases and J by 0 bases, and 11 bases separated the two germline ends. The CDR3 here is CASSLNRDTSYEQYF. CDR3 DNA: TGTGCCAGCAGTTTAAACAGGGACACCTCCTACGAGCAGTACTTC. Full variable domain (missing parts from reference TRBV28 and TRBJ2-7): DVKVTQSSRYLVKRTGEKVFLECVQDMDHENMFWYRQDPGLGLRLIYFSYDVKMKEKGDIPEGYSVSREKKERFSLILESASTNQTSMYLCASSLNRDTSYEQYFGPGTRLTVT.

V usage is TRBV11-3 and J usage is TRBJ2-1; a possible D gene is TRBD1 (6 bases). The CDR3 totals 12 residues. With 0 bases removed from V and 10 bases from J, the gap between germline ends came to 7 bases. Germline assignment: CDR1 SGHNT and CDR2 YENEEA. CDR3 in DNA: TGTGCCAGCAGCTTAGAAGGACAGGAGCAGTTCTTC. This translates into CASSLEGQEQFF.

The chain carries TRBV30 and TRBJ1-2; 8 nucleotides line up with TRBD1. Germline V gene lookup returns CDR1 GTSNPN and CDR2 SVGIG (reference sequence). Losses at the gene ends were 0 bases for V and 4 bases for J; bases not matched to a gene: 1. There are 13 residues in the CDR3. The CDR3 DNA is TGTGCCTGGAGTGTACAGGGGGGCTATGGCTACACCTTC. It is translated as CAWSVQGGYGYTF.

This clone was recorded only once. The CDR3: CASSLTRDREVNGPSTDTQYF. The CDR3 bases are TGTGCCAGCAGCCTAACCCGGGACAGGGAAGTAAATGGGCCTAGCACAGATACGCAGTATTTT. The chain is built from TRBV13 and TRBJ2-3; TRBD1 agrees at 9 bases. The germline CDR1 and CDR2 sequences are PRHDT and FYEKMQ (reference sequence). The length of the CDR3 is 21 residues. Trimming took 5 bases from V and 0 from J; bases not matched to a gene: 21.

This chain joins TRBV7-6 and TRBJ2-2; 11 bases are shared with TRBD1. Germline CDR1 reads SGHVS; CDR2 reads FNYEAQ. V lost 5 bases to trimming and J lost 4 bases; unmatched junction nucleotides: 6. This CDR3 comprises 16 residues. The CDR3 is CASSPGGTGGTGELFF. CDR3 bases: TGTGCCAGCAGCCCGGGCGGGACAGGGGGCACCGGGGAGCTGTTTTTT.

This clone was recorded once. The chain has TRBV6-5 and TRBJ1-3; TRBD1 aligns across 7 bases. The germline gives CDR1 MNHEY, CDR2 SVGAGI. CDR3 size: 15 residues. V dropped 10 bases and J dropped 6; count of bases not matched to a gene: 15. CDR3 region: CAIAGKNRGANTIYF. The CDR3 coding sequence is TGTGCCATCGCGGGAAAGAACAGGGGTGCAAACACCATATATTTT.

The gene calls are TRBV19 and TRBJ1-5; 8 nucleotides match TRBD1. The CDR3 is 16 residues long. Germline CDR1 reads LNHDA; CDR2 reads SQIVND (reference sequence). Trimming removed 6 bases from V and 1 base from J; junction bases left unmatched: 8. CDR3 in amino acids: CASRNAGGRSNQPQHF. CDR3 bases: TGTGCCAGTAGGAACGCAGGGGGCAGGAGCAATCAGCCCCAGCATTTT.

The gene calls are TRBV5-8 and TRBJ1-6, with D maybe TRBD1 (5 bases). The CDR3 sequence is 14 residues long. Trimming stripped 2 bases from V and 7 bases from J, with 10 bases between. In germline, CDR1 is SGHTS, CDR2 YDEGEE. CDR3 nucleotides: TGTGCCAGCAGCTTACCAGGGTTCAATTCACCCCTCCACTTT. Its translation: CASSLPGFNSPLHF.

J is TRBJ1-2 and V is TRBV3-1 (or the pseudogene TRBV3-2); possibly TRBD1 for D (6 bases). The CDR3 extends over 16 amino acids. V dropped 1 base and J dropped 2 bases, with 14 bases sitting between them. Per germline, CDR1 LGHDT and CDR2 YNNKEL (reference sequence). The CDR3 DNA reads as TGTGCCAGCAGCCAAGGAACGAGGGGGATCAACTATGGCTACACCTTC. As protein: CASSQGTRGINYGYTF.

V is TRBV27 and J is TRBJ2-1; TRBD2 is a possible D gene (5 bases). V was cut by 7 bases and J by 0 bases, with 13 bases left in between. The CDR3 loop spans 15 amino acids. Germline CDR1 is MNHEY and CDR2 is SMNVEV (reference sequence). CDR3 sequence: CASNNLGSSYNEQFF. DNA for the CDR3: TGTGCCAGCAATAACCTGGGGAGCTCCTACAATGAGCAGTTCTTC.

This clone was found once. The CDR3 DNA is TGTGCCAGCAGCCAAGCTAAGGGGGCGAACTCTGGGGCCAACGTCCTGACTTTC. Protein sequence: CASSQAKGANSGANVLTF. J is TRBJ2-6 and V is TRBV4-2, with 7 positions matching TRBD1. CDR1 LGHNA and CDR2 YNFKEQ come from the germline V gene. V dropped 1 base and J dropped 0; count of bases not matched to a gene: 6. This CDR3 comprises 18 residues.

This chain links TRBV12-3 or TRBV12-4 with TRBJ2-3; 7 bases map to TRBD1. V was pared by 6 bases and J by 5 bases, with 2 bases of the junction left unmatched. The CDR3 totals 12 residues. The CDR3 protein is CASRPGGDTQYF. CDR3 nucleotides: TGTGCCAGCAGGCCAGGGGGAGATACGCAGTATTTT.

This clone was observed a single time. The gene calls are TRBV7-8 and TRBJ2-7, with 9 nucleotides matching TRBD2. Germline CDR1 is SGHVS and CDR2 is FQNEAQ. The J segment lost 7 bases and the V segment lost 3 bases, leaving 4 bases of the junction unmatched. The CDR3 is 13 amino acids. This CDR3 is CASSLTSGREQYF. CDR3 nucleotide sequence: TGTGCCAGCAGCTTGACTAGCGGCCGAGAGCAGTACTTC.

The chain combines TRBV7-9 with TRBJ1-3, with D tentatively TRBD1 (5 bases). CDR1 and CDR2 (germline): SEHNR, FQNEAQ (reference sequence). The CDR3 runs 13 residues. Trimming removed 5 bases from V and 4 bases from J, with 9 bases in between. The CDR3 DNA reads as TGTGCCAGCAGCCCCAGGGTCGGAAACACCATATATTTT. This encodes CASSPRVGNTIYF.